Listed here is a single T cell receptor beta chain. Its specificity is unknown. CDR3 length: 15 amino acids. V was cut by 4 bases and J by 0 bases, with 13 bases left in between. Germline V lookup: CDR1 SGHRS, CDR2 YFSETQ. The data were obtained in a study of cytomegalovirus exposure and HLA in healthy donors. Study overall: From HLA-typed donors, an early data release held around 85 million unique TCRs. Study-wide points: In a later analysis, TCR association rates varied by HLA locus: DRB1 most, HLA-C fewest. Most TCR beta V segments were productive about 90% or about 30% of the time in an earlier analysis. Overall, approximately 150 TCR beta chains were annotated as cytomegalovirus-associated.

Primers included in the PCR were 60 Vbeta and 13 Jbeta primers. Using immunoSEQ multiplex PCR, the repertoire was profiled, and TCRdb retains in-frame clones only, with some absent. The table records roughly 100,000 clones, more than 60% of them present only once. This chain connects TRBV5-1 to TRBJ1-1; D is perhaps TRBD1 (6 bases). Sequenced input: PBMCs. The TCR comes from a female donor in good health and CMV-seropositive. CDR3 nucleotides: TGCGCCAGCAGCAGACGGACAGACTTGAACACTGAAGCTTTCTTT. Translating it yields CASSRRTDLNTEAFF. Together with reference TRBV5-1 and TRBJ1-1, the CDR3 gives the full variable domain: KAGVTQTPRYLIKTRGQQVTLSCSPISGHRSVSWYQQTPGQGLQFLFEYFSETQRNKGNFPGRFSGRQFSNSRSEMNVSTLELGDSALYLCASSRRTDLNTEAFFGQGTRLTVV.